These 10 T cell receptor beta chains share one sample of origin, sequenced in a study of blood T cells in healthy people across ages. Through a sample-barcoded 5' primer and a J-beta primer mix, a second PCR was run for roughly 7 to 11 cycles. From the 5' RACE reads, TCRdb called clonotypes with MiXCR, one entry per CDR3 protein. The table shows 1.4 million or so distinct CDR3 sequences, with approximately 43% occurring only once. Sequenced input: blood. These receptors came from a woman aged 18-29 years in good health.

The rearrangement uses TRBV10-3 and TRBJ2-7; D may be TRBD1 or TRBD2 (5 bases each). Germline loops: CDR1 ENHRY, CDR2 SYGVKD. The V gene lost 4 bases and the J gene lost 3 bases, with 13 bases spanning the gap. There are 14 residues in the CDR3. The CDR3 protein is CAISVGTGYYEQYF. CDR3 nucleotides: TGTGCCATCAGTGTGGGGACGGGTTACTACGAGCAGTACTTC.

The chain combines TRBV6-5 with TRBJ2-3; D gene uncertain. The CDR3 runs 14 residues. With 7 bases removed from V and 2 bases from J, the gap between germline ends came to 13 bases. The V gene's germline CDR1 is MNHEY and CDR2 SVGAGI. The CDR3 sequence is CASTPPGHTDTQYF. The CDR3 DNA follows: TGTGCCAGCACGCCCCCGGGCCACACAGATACGCAGTATTTT.

This clonotype was found a few times. The chain uses TRBV20-1 and TRBJ2-7; a possible D gene is TRBD2 (5 bases). Germline V gene lookup returns CDR1 DFQATT and CDR2 SNEGSKA (reference sequence). V was shortened by 3 bases and J by 5 bases, with 11 bases between the two germline ends. CDR3 length equals 12 residues. The CDR3 DNA is TGCAGTGCTAGCCCCGGGGTCAACGAGCAGTACTTC. Amino acid sequence: CSASPGVNEQYF.

V is TRBV29-1 and J is TRBJ1-4; D is possibly TRBD1 (5 bases). In germline, CDR1 is SQVTM, CDR2 ANQGSEA. The CDR3 covers 13 residues. Between the trimmed V and J ends, which lost 7 bases and 3 bases, there was a span of 12 bases. The DNA of the CDR3 is TGCAGCGGGTACAGAGGGGCTAATGAAAAACTGTTTTTT. It codes for CSGYRGANEKLFF.

This chain connects TRBV30 to TRBJ2-5, with D hard to call. CDR3 length: 12 residues. V dropped 1 base and J dropped 7 bases, with 10 bases sitting between them. Germline lookup yields CDR1 GTSNPN and CDR2 SVGIG (reference sequence). The CDR3 bases are TGTGCCTGGAGTGGACTTACTTGGACCCAGTACTTC. Its translation is CAWSGLTWTQYF.

The chain employs TRBV7-9 and TRBJ2-7; no clear D gene. The germline CDR1 and CDR2 sequences are SEHNR and FQNEAQ (reference sequence). The CDR3 sequence is 15 residues long. The V end was cut by 3 bases, the J end by 7 bases, with 19 bases between. The CDR3 DNA reads TGTGCCAGCAGCTTCCTGTTGGTGCGGAACAATGAGCAGTACTTC. Its translation: CASSFLLVRNNEQYF.

This chain links TRBV28 with TRBJ2-7; no clear D. Looked up from germline, CDR1 is MDHEN and CDR2 is SYDVKM. V was trimmed by 5 bases and J by 6 bases, leaving 11 bases between them. CDR3 length: 12 amino acids. The CDR3 region has the DNA TGTGCCAGCAGTACACGCTCCGTCGAGCAGTACTTC. Translating gives CASSTRSVEQYF.

The gene calls are TRBV5-5 and TRBJ2-7; possibly TRBD2 for D (6 bases). The germline CDR1 and CDR2 sequences are SGHKS and YYEKEE (reference sequence). V lost 3 bases to trimming and J lost 5 bases, with 18 bases between them. This CDR3 spans 15 amino acids. CDR3 sequence (DNA): TGTGCCAGCAGCTCAAACCCCGGGAGACTCCACGAGCAGTACTTC. It specifies CASSSNPGRLHEQYF.

The CDR3 protein is CSAPNLARDTQYF. The CDR3 DNA reads TGCAGTGCCCCAAATCTGGCGCGGGATACGCAGTATTTT. The chain has TRBV20-1 and TRBJ2-3; D not resolved. V gave up 6 bases and J gave up 6 bases, with 16 bases separating them. Germline V gene data show CDR1 as DFQATT and CDR2 as SNEGSKA (reference sequence). There are 13 residues in the CDR3.

The chain uses TRBV2 and TRBJ2-1; D not certain. The CDR3 is made up of 12 amino acids. Trimming left V 9 bases short and J 4 bases short, with 10 bases between. In germline, CDR1 is SNHLY, CDR2 FYNNEI. The CDR3 sequence is CASLAWYNEQFF. The CDR3 DNA follows: TGTGCCAGTCTGGCTTGGTACAATGAGCAGTTCTTC.